The 15 T cell receptor beta chains below were found in one sample sequenced in a study of T cell changes during pregnancy in multiple sclerosis. Profiling relied on immunoSEQ multiplex PCR, and the TCRdb table lists in-frame clones only, not all of them. The sample holds 70,000 to 100,000 clones, about 94% seen once. The sample in question was peripheral blood, obtained in the third trimester of pregnancy. The receptors were gathered from a female donor with multiple sclerosis, enrolled in a pregnancy study.

The chain is built from TRBV14 and TRBJ2-5, with TRBD1 matching 7 bases. The CDR3 runs 17 residues. Germline V gene lookup returns CDR1 SGHDN and CDR2 FVKESK. J gave up 3 bases and V 3 bases, and 13 bases lay outside the gene matches. The CDR3 coding sequence is TGTGCCAGCAGCCAGAGGGGGCCCGGCACGTCGAAAGAGACCCAGTACTTC. This sequence encodes CASSQRGPGTSKETQYF.

A single count supports this clone. The gene calls are TRBV18 and TRBJ1-2; 8 nucleotides align to TRBD1. Per germline, CDR1 KGHSH and CDR2 LQKENI. The CDR3 has 13 amino acids. Trimming at V came to 4 bases and at J to 3 bases, leaving 1 base not matched to a gene. CDR3 residues: CASSQGQDYGYTF. The CDR3 DNA is TGTGCCAGCTCACAGGGACAGGACTATGGCTACACCTTC.

The rearrangement links TRBV6-5 to TRBJ1-1; 10 nucleotides match TRBD1. CDR1 and CDR2 from the germline V gene are MNHEY and SVGAGI. J gave up 5 bases and V 2 bases, and 2 bases lay outside the gene matches. The CDR3 totals 14 residues. The CDR3 region has the DNA TGTGCCAGCAGTTACGGGACAGGGGCAACTGAAGCTTTCTTT. Its translation is CASSYGTGATEAFF.

The chain joins TRBV11-2 to TRBJ2-7; 12 nucleotides match TRBD2. The CDR3 sequence is 17 residues long. With 1 base clipped from V and 8 bases from J, the junction kept 12 bases outside the gene matches. CDR1 is SGHAT, CDR2 FQNNGV, per germline. The CDR3 reads CASSLVSSGRVITKQYF. In DNA, the CDR3 is TGTGCCAGCAGCTTAGTTTCTAGCGGGAGGGTTATTACGAAGCAGTACTTC.

This chain joins TRBV10-3 and TRBJ2-1; the match to TRBD2 covers 10 bases. Trimming cost V 2 bases and J 10 bases; bases outside gene matches: 11. In germline, CDR1 is ENHRY, CDR2 SYGVKD. The CDR3 consists of 16 residues. The CDR3 sequence is CAISETLAGAPEEQFF. The CDR3 nucleotides read TGTGCCATCAGTGAGACTCTAGCGGGAGCTCCCGAGGAGCAGTTCTTC.

The chain is built from TRBV6-6 and TRBJ2-1, with 7 bases lining up with TRBD2. V gave up 4 bases and J gave up 0 bases; unmatched junction bases: 0. Germline lookup yields CDR1 MNHNY and CDR2 SVGAGI (reference sequence). The length of the CDR3 is 14 residues. CDR3 in DNA: TGTGCCAGCAGTTGGACTAGCTCCTACAATGAGCAGTTCTTC. Protein product: CASSWTSSYNEQFF.

This chain uses TRBV7-9 with TRBJ2-6; 7 bases are a match to TRBD1. This CDR3 comprises 17 residues. V trimming: 0 bases; J trimming: 6 bases; junction bases outside the gene matches: 8. Germline V gene sequence: CDR1 SEHNR, CDR2 FQNEAQ (reference sequence). In nucleotides, the CDR3 is TGTGCCAGCAGCTTAGCGCTGGGACAGCCTTTGGCCAACGTCCTGACTTTC. Translated, it gives CASSLALGQPLANVLTF.

The chain combines TRBV21-1 with TRBJ2-7; no check of the table's D call, TRBD1, against the DNA was made. TRBV21-1 is assigned pseudogene status. The CDR3 is made up of 15 amino acids. CDR3 bases: TGTGCCAGCAGCAACGGGAGACAGGGGTCCTACGAGCAGTACTTC. As protein: CASSNGRQGSYEQYF.

This chain connects TRBV2 to TRBJ1-5, with no clear D. The V gene's germline CDR1 is SNHLY and CDR2 FYNNEI. V lost 2 bases, J lost 5 bases, and 10 bases lay in between. The CDR3 totals 14 residues. The CDR3 nucleotides read TGTGCCAGCAGTGAATTATCGGGTTATCAGCCCCAGCATTTT. The encoded protein is CASSELSGYQPQHF.

The rearrangement joins TRBV18 to TRBJ2-7, with TRBD2 as a possible D gene (5 bases). The CDR3 length is 14 residues. V was clipped by 4 bases and J by 4 bases, with 14 bases between them. CDR1 KGHSH and CDR2 LQKENI come from the germline V gene. CDR3 sequence: CASSQEGLPYEQYF. The CDR3 DNA follows: TGTGCCAGCTCACAAGAGGGATTACCATACGAGCAGTACTTC.

J is TRBJ2-7 and V is TRBV2, with 7 bases matching TRBD1. CDR1 is SNHLY, CDR2 FYNNEI, per germline. The CDR3 has 15 amino acids. The V gene end was trimmed by 4 bases and the J gene end by 6 bases; junction bases not matched to a gene: 12. The DNA for the CDR3 is TGTGCCAGCAGTGTCTCCCAAGTACAGGGGCGCGAGCAGTACTTC. Translating gives CASSVSQVQGREQYF.

The genes are TRBV27 and TRBJ2-1, with a possible D match to TRBD1 (5 bases). Trimming removed 6 bases from V and 2 bases from J, with 8 bases in between. There are 13 residues in the CDR3. The germline CDR1 and CDR2 sequences are MNHEY and SMNVEV (reference sequence). CDR3 sequence reads: CASRKGTYNEQFF. As DNA, the CDR3 is TGTGCCAGCAGAAAGGGGACCTACAATGAGCAGTTCTTC.

V gene TRBV6-5 combines with J gene TRBJ1-3; D is unresolved. Trimming removed 8 bases from V and 0 bases from J, with 14 bases in between. Germline V lookup: CDR1 MNHEY, CDR2 SVGAGI. This CDR3 has 15 residues. CDR3 bases: TGTGCCAGCCGAAAGACATCGAGCTCTGGAAACACCATATATTTT. Its translation is CASRKTSSSGNTIYF.

The chain is built from TRBV15 and TRBJ2-7; 9 bases are shared with TRBD2. Per germline, CDR1 LNHNV and CDR2 YYDKDF (reference sequence). This CDR3 comprises 17 residues. The V segment lost 1 base and the J segment 0 bases; nucleotides outside the gene matches: 7. The DNA of the CDR3 is TGTGCCACCAGCAGAGTTGTAGGTAGCGGGAGCTCCTACGAGCAGTACTTC. It translates to CATSRVVGSGSSYEQYF.

This sequence joins TRBV7-9 and TRBJ1-1; unclear D gene. The CDR3 is made up of 14 amino acids. The V gene lost 1 base and the J gene lost 5 bases, with 11 bases spanning the gap. Germline V lookup: CDR1 SEHNR, CDR2 FQNEAQ (reference sequence). The CDR3 nucleotides read TGTGCCAGCAGCTTAGGACTTCTTGGGACTGAAGCTTTCTTT. Translating it yields CASSLGLLGTEAFF.